In its sample, the clone carrying this TCR beta chain was seen a few times. Its antigen is unidentified. At one end, the junction sequence differs from germline, possibly due to a read error. The PCR used 60 Vbeta and 13 Jbeta primers. Using immunoSEQ multiplex PCR, the repertoire was profiled, and TCRdb retains in-frame clones only, with some absent. The top ten hold about 6.8% of the sample, which has fewer than 150,000 clones, around three quarters seen once. This entry comes from a study of cytomegalovirus exposure and HLA in healthy donors. Study-level points and caveats: Most CMV-associated TCR beta chains appeared HLA-restricted in a later analysis.

CDR1 is SGDLS, CDR2 YYNGEE, per germline. CDR3 length equals 12 residues. The chain joins TRBV9 to TRBJ2-3, with 8 bases lining up with TRBD1. The specimen sequenced was PBMCs. The receptor was derived from a middle-aged man in good health and CMV-seropositive. The CDR3 region has the DNA TGTGCCAGCAGCCCTAGGACAGGGCCACCCGATTTT. Amino acid sequence: CASSPRTGPPDF.